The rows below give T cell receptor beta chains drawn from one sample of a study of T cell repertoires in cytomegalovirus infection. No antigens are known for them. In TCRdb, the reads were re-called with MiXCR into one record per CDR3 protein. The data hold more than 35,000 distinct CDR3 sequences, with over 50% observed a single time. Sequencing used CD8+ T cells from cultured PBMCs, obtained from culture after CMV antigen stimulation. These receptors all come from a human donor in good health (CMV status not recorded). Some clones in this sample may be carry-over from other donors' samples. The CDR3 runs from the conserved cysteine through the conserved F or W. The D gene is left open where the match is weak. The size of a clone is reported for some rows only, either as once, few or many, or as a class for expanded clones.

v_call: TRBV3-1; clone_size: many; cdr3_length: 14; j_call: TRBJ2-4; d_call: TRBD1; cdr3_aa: CASRADRDQNIQYF; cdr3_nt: TGTGCCAGCAGGGCTGACAGGGACCAAAACATTCAGTACTTC
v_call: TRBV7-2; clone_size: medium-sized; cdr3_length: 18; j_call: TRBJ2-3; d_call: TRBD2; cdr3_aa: CASSLGLAGGVSTDTQYF; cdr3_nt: TGTGCCAGCAGCTTGGGACTAGCGGGGGGGGTGTCAACAGATACGCAGTATTTT
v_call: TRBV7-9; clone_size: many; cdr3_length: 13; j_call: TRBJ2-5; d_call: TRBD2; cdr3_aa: CASSLSGEETQYF; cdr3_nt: TGTGCCAGCAGCTTAAGCGGGGAGGAGACCCAGTACTTC
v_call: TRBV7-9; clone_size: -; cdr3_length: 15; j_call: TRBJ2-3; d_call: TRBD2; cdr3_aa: CASSSLAGGPDTQYF; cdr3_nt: TGTGCCAGCAGCTCACTAGCGGGGGGGCCAGATACGCAGTATTTT
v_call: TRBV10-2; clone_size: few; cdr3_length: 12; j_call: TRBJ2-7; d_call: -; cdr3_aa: CASKDGTYEQYF; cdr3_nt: TGCGCCAGCAAGGACGGGACCTACGAGCAGTACTTC
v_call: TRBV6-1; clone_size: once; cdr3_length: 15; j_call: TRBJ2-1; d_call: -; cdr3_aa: CASSPTVAAYNEQFF; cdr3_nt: TGTGCCAGCAGTCCCACCGTAGCGGCCTACAATGAGCAGTTCTTC
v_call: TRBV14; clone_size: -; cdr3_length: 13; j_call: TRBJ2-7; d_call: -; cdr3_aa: CASSQDRSGEQYF; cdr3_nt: TGTGCCAGCAGCCAAGATCGCTCCGGGGAGCAGTACTTC
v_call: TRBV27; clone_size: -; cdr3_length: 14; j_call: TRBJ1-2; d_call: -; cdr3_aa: CASSLDGTARGYTF; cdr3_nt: TGTGCCAGCAGTTTAGATGGGACCGCGCGTGGCTACACCTTC
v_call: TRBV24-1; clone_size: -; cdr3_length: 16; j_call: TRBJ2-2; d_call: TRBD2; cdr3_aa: CATGTSGRGPTGELFF; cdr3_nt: TGTGCCACCGGGACTAGCGGGAGGGGGCCCACCGGGGAGCTGTTTTTT
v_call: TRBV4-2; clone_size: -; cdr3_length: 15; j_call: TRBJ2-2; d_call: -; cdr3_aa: CASRQTGKNTGELFF; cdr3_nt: TGTGCCAGCAGACAAACGGGCAAGAACACCGGGGAGCTGTTTTTT
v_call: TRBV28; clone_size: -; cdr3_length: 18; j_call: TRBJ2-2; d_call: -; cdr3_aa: CASSSPPMRTNLGGELFF; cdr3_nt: TGTGCCAGCAGTTCGCCTCCCATGCGGACTAATCTGGGCGGGGAGCTGTTTTTT
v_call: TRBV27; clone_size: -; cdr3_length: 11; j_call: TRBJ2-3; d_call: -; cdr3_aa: CASKAADTQYF; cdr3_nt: TGTGCCAGCAAGGCGGCAGATACGCAGTATTTT
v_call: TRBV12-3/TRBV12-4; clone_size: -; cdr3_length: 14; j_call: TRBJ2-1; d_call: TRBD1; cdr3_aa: CASRTRQGLDEQFF; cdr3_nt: TGTGCCAGCAGAACCCGACAGGGGTTGGATGAGCAGTTCTTC
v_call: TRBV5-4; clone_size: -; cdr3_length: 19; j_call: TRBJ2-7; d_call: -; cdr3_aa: CASSLGLASPWRGADEQYF; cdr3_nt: TGTGCCAGCAGCTTAGGGTTAGCCTCTCCTTGGCGAGGAGCTGACGAGCAGTACTTC
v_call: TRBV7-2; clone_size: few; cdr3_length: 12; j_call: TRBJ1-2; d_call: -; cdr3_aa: CASSLRVGGYTF; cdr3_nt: TGTGCCAGCAGCTTACGCGTAGGAGGCTACACCTTC
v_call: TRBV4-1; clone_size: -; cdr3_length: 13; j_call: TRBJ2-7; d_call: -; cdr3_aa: CASSQDRAYEQYF; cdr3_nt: TGCGCCAGCAGCCAAGATAGAGCGTACGAGCAGTACTTC
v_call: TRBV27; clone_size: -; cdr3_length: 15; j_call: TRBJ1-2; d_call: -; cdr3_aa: CASSLSSNRHYGYTF; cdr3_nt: TGTGCCAGCAGTTTATCGAGCAACAGGCACTATGGCTACACCTTC
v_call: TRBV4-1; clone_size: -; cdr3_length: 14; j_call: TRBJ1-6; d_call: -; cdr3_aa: CASSQDYGHSPLHF; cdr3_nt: TGCGCCAGCAGCCAAGATTATGGCCATTCACCCCTCCACTTT
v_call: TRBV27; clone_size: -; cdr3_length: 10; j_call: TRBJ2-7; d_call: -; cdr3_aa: CASSWSEQYF; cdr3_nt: TGTGCCAGCAGTTGGTCCGAGCAGTACTTC
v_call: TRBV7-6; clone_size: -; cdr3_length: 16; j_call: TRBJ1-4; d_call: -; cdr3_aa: CASSMRPGAPNEKLFF; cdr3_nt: TGTGCCAGCAGCATGAGACCGGGAGCACCTAATGAAAAACTGTTTTTT
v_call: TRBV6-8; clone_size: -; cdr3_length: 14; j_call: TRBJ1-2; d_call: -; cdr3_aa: CASSLRDLSSGYTF; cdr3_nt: TGTGCCAGCAGTTTAAGGGACCTCTCTTCTGGCTACACCTTC
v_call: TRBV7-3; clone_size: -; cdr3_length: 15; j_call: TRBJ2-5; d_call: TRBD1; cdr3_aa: CASSLEGTAQETQYF; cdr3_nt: TGTGCCAGCAGCTTAGAGGGGACAGCTCAAGAGACCCAGTACTTC
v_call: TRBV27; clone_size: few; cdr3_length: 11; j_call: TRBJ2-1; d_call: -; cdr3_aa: CASSYNNEQFF; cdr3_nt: TGTGCCAGCAGTTACAACAATGAGCAGTTCTTC
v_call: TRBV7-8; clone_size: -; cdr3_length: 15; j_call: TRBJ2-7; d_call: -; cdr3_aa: CASSGAGLAAYEQYF; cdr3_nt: TGTGCCAGCAGCGGAGCCGGGCTTGCAGCGTACGAGCAGTACTTC
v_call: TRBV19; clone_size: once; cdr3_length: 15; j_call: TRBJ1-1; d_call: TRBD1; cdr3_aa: CASRALRGGSTEAFF; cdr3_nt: TGTGCCAGTAGGGCCCTCAGGGGGGGGTCCACTGAAGCTTTCTTT
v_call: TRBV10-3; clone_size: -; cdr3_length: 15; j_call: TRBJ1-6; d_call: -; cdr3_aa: CAISPQGPLNSPLHF; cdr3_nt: TGTGCCATCAGCCCCCAGGGGCCCTTAAATTCACCCCTCCACTTT
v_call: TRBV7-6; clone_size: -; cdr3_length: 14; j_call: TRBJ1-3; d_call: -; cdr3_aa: CASSLGVPGNTIYF; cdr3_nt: TGTGCCAGCAGCTTAGGGGTCCCTGGAAACACCATATATTTT
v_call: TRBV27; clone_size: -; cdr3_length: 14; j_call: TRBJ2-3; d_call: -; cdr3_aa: CASSFLGLTDTQYF; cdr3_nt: TGTGCCAGCAGTTTCCTCGGCCTCACAGATACGCAGTATTTT
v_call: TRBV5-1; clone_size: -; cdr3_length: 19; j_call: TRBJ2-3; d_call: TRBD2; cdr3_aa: CASSLGLAGGLASTDTQYF; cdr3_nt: TGCGCCAGCAGCTTGGGACTAGCGGGAGGGCTCGCAAGCACAGATACGCAGTATTTT
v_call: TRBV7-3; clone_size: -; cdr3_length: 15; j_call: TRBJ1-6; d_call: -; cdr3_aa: CASSLTGAPNSPLHF; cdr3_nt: TGTGCCAGCAGCTTAACGGGGGCCCCTAATTCACCCCTCCACTTT
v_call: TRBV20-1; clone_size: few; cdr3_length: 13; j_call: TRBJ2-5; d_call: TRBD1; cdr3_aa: CSARGQDQETQYF; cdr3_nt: TGCAGTGCTAGGGGACAGGATCAAGAGACCCAGTACTTC
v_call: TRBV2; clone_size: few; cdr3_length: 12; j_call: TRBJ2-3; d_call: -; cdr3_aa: CATPRDTDTQYF; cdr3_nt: TGTGCCACCCCGCGGGACACAGATACGCAGTATTTT
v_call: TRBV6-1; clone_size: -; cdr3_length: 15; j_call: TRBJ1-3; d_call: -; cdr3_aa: CASRGPDRRGDTIYF; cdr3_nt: TGTGCCAGCAGGGGACCTGACAGGCGCGGAGACACCATATATTTT
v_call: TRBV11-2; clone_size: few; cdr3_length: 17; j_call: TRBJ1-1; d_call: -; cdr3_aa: CASSLGALGRAGTEAFF; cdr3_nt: TGTGCCAGCAGCTTAGGGGCTCTAGGCAGGGCGGGCACTGAAGCTTTCTTT
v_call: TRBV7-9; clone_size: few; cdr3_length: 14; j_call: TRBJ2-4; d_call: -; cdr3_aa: CASSTTKGKNIQYF; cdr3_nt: TGTGCCAGCAGCACAACCAAAGGGAAAAACATTCAGTACTTC
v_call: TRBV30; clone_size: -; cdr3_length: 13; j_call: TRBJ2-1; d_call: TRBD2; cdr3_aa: CAWSGTSGVEQFF; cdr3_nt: TGTGCCTGGAGTGGGACTAGCGGCGTTGAGCAGTTCTTC
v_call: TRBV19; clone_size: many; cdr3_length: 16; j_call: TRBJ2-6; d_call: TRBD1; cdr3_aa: CASDSGQGMGANVLTF; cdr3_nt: TGTGCCAGCGACTCCGGACAGGGGATGGGGGCCAACGTCCTGACTTTC
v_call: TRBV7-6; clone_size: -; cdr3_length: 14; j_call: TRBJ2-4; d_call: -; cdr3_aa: CASSLEESKNIQYF; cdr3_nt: TGTGCCAGCAGCTTAGAGGAGTCCAAAAACATTCAGTACTTC
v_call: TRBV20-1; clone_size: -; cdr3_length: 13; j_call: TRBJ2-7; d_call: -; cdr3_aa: CSARETVSYEQYF; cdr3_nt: TGCAGTGCTAGAGAGACAGTGTCCTACGAGCAGTACTTC
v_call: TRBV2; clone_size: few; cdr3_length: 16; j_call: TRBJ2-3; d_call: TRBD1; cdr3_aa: CASSGTGAPRVDTQYF; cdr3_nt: TGTGCCAGCTCCGGGACAGGGGCCCCCCGGGTGGATACGCAGTATTTT
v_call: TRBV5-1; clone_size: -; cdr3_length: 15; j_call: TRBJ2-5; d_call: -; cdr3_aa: CASSLVVASQETQYF; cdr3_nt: TGCGCCAGCAGCTTGGTAGTGGCGAGCCAAGAGACCCAGTACTTC
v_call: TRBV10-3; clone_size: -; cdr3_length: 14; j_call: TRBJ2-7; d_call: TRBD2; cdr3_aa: CAISELADSYEQYF; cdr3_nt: TGTGCCATCAGTGAACTAGCGGATTCCTACGAGCAGTACTTC
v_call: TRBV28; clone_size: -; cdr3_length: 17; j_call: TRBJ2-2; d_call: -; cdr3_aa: CASSKSRMSGNTGELFF; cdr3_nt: TGTGCCAGCAGTAAATCAAGAATGAGCGGGAACACCGGGGAGCTGTTTTTT
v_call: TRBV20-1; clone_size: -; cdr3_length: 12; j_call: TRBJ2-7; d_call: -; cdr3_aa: CSATEVPYEQYF; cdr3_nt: TGCAGTGCGACCGAGGTTCCCTACGAGCAGTACTTC
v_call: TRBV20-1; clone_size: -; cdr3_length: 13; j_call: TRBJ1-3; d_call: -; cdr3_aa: CSASGYSGNTIYF; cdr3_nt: TGCAGTGCGAGTGGGTACTCTGGAAACACCATATATTTT
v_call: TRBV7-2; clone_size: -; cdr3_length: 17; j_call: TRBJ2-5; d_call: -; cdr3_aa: CASSLNLIDRSKETQYF; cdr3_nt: TGTGCCAGCAGCTTAAACCTAATCGACAGGTCCAAAGAGACCCAGTACTTC
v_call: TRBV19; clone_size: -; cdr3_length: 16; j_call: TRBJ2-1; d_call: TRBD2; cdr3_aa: CASSIVVGGGNNEQFF; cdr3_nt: TGTGCCAGTAGTATAGTAGTGGGGGGGGGTAACAATGAGCAGTTCTTC
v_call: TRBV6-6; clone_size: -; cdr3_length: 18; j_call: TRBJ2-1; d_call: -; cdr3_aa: CASSRTVFGADPYNEQFF; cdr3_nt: TGTGCCAGCAGTCGAACGGTCTTCGGAGCGGATCCCTACAATGAGCAGTTCTTC
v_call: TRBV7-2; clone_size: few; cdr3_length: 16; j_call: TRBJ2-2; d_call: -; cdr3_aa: CASSSTVGGRAGELFF; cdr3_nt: TGTGCCAGCAGTTCGACCGTTGGGGGGCGGGCCGGGGAGCTGTTTTTT
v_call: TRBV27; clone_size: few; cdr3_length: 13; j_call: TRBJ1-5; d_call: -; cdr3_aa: CASSQGSGQPQHF; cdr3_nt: TGTGCCAGCAGCCAGGGCAGCGGGCAGCCCCAGCATTTT